This T cell receptor beta chain was sequenced during a study of blood T cell repertoires in COVID-19. Overall study context: Acute and convalescent COVID-19 samples came from the United States, Italy and Spain.

This clone was observed a few times. CDR1 and CDR2 (germline): SGHTA, FQGTGA. Trimming left V 0 bases short and J 4 bases short, with 9 bases between. The CDR3 spans 15 residues. In the original processing: For nucleated cells, counts were estimated from reference gene primer amplification. Assay used: immunoSEQ multiplex PCR; TCRdb lists only in-frame clones, some missing. V, J and clone size were drawn from that table, and D and trimming were deduced from the DNA. The table lists about 130,000 clones, over 60% of them singletons. V usage is TRBV7-3 and J usage is TRBJ2-2, with D possibly TRBD2 on 5 matching bases. This sequence was found in a woman between 70 and 85 years old with acute or convalescent COVID-19. The sample consisted of peripheral blood. CDR3 amino acids: CASSLTSATTGELFF. CDR3 coding DNA: TGTGCCAGCAGCTTAACTAGCGCGACCACCGGGGAGCTGTTTTTT.